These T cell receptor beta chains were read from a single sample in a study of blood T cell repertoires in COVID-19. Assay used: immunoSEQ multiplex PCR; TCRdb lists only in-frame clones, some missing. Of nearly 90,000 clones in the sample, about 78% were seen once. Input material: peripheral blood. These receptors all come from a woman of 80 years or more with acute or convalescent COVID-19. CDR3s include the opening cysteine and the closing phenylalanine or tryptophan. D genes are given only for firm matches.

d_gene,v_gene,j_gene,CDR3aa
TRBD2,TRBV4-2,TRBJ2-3,CASSQAGLPSANTQYF
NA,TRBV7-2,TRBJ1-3,CASSFGRGGNTIYF
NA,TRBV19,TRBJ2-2,CASSRRTDRPDGELFF
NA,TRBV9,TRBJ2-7,CASSVGTFSYEQYF
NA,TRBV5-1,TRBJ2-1,CASSLRQSYNEQFF
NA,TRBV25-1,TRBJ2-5,CASREAGREETQYF
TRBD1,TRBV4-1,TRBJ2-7,CASSRSDRAEYEQYF
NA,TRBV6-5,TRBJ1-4,CASSSGEGGEKLFF
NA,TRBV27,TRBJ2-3,CASRGWGVNTDTQYF
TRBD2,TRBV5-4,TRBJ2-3,CASSLGISGGAVDTQYF
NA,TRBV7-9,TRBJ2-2,CASSPPGTPTGELFF
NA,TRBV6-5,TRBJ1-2,CASSWGKGNYGYTF
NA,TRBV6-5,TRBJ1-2,CASRDIRGGAIGYTF
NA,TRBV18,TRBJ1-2,CASSPLGQTNYGYTF
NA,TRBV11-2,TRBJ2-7,CASSTFGELAYEQYF
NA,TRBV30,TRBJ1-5,CAWSTRGHQPQHF
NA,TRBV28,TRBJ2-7,CASSKQTYEQYF
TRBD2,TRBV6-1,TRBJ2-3,CASSVGLAGFSPSTDTQYF
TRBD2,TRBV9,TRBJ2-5,CASSAEAPGLAGEETQYF
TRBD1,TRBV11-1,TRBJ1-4,CASSPGGQGAEKLFF
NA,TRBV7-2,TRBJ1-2,CASSLAQNYGYTF
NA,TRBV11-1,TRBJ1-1,CASSPGAWTEAFF
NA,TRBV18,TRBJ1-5,CASSPSARNSNQPQHF
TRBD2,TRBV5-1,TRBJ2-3,CASSSGLGTDTQYF
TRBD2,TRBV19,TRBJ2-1,CASKRAGVYNEQFF
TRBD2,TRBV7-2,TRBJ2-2,CASSFGRAGGPRGTGELFF
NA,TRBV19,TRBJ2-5,CASSMGQGPQETQYF
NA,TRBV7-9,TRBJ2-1,CASSNRDLFNEQFF
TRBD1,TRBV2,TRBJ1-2,CASSRDRGNYGYTF
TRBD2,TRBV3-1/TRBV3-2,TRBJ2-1,CASSQRIRGGSYNEQFF
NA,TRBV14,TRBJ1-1,CASSQGSSVGTEAFF
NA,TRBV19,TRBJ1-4,CASRTLGAATNEKLFF
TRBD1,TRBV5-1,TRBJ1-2,CASSFGTDNYGYTF
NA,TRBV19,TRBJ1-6,CASSMFDNSPLHF
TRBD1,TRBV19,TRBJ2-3,CASSKDRATSSTDTQYF
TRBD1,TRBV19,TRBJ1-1,CASTGADRGNTEAFF
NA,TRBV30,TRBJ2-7,CAWSPARVGSYEQYF
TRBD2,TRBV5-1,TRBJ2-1,CASSLSGLAGGSYNEQFF
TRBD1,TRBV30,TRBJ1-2,CAWSYGTVYGYTF
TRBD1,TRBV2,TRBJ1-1,CASSYSADRDTEAFF
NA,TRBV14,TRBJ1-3,CASSQWAGSPLWRNTIYF
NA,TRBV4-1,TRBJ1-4,CASSQDDRRNEKLFF